This TCR beta chain was retrieved from a study of blood T cell repertoires in COVID-19. Assay used: immunoSEQ multiplex PCR; TCRdb lists only in-frame clones, some missing. The sample has hundreds of thousands of clones; 65% to 90% are singletons. CDR1 and CDR2 from the germline V gene are SGHTA and FQGNSA. This CDR3 contains 17 residues. V was clipped by 2 bases and J by 0 bases; unmatched bases: 8. Residents of 24 US areas, aged about 18 to 95 years, made up the participants. Participants reported their clinical history, and cohort assignment relied on those reports. Each recovered donor of Cohort 3 presented with two negative PCRs, clearance, or symptom resolution.

The TCR comes from a man younger than 40 who had recovered from COVID-19. Sequencing used PBMCs or T cells enriched from blood (not recorded which). The chain is built from TRBV7-2 and TRBJ2-5; 8 positions match TRBD2. The CDR3 nucleotides are TGTGCCAGCAGCTTACTGTCGGGCGGGGGGAACCAAGAGACCCAGTACTTC. It yields the protein CASSLLSGGGNQETQYF.